Listed below are T cell receptor beta chains from one sample, sequenced in a study of cytomegalovirus exposure and HLA in healthy donors. TCRdb keeps only in-frame clones here, not all; method: immunoSEQ multiplex PCR. Among about 200,000 clones listed, approximately 88% were seen once. The specimen sequenced was PBMCs. These receptors were obtained from a boy aged 2 to 10 in good health and CMV-seronegative. Both conserved end residues are part of each CDR3. The D gene is left open where the match is weak. Size tells how often a clone was seen (once, few, many) or the class of an expanded clone, and some rows leave it out.

>TRBD1|.|TRBJ1-4|TRBV15
TGTGCCACCAGCAGCCTCCGGGACAGGGCGGCGGAAAAACTGTTTTTT
CATSSLRDRAAEKLFF
>TRBD1|.|TRBJ1-1|TRBV7-9
TGTGCCAGCAGCCCTAGAGCCGGGACAGGAGGGGGGGGAGCTTTCTTT
CASSPRAGTGGGGAFF
>TRBD2|.|TRBJ2-1|TRBV7-2
TGTGCCAGCAGCCTTAGCGGGGTTTCCTACAATGAGCAGTTCTTC
CASSLSGVSYNEQFF
>.|.|TRBJ2-1|TRBV19
TGTGCCAGTTCAGGGGGGAATGAGCAGTTCTTC
CASSGGNEQFF
>TRBD2|.|TRBJ2-3|TRBV7-8
TGTGCCAGCAGCTTATCGAGTTGGCGGGGGGGAGGAGATACGCAGTATTTT
CASSLSSWRGGGDTQYF
>.|.|TRBJ2-5|TRBV5-1
TGCGCCAGCAGCCCTGGGGCTAGTCAAGAGACCCAGTACTTC
CASSPGASQETQYF
>TRBD2|.|TRBJ2-1|TRBV13
TGTGCCAGCAGCCCGGCGGCGGGGGGGCCACGAAATGAGCAGTTCTTC
CASSPAAGGPRNEQFF
>TRBD1|.|TRBJ1-3|TRBV7-9
TGTGCCAGCAGCGCGGGACAGGGTTTCTCTGGAAACACCATATATTTT
CASSAGQGFSGNTIYF
>.|.|TRBJ2-2|TRBV6-1
TGTGCCAGCATCCTGGAGGGGGAGCTGTTTTTT
CASILEGELFF
>.|.|TRBJ2-1|TRBV27
TGTGCCAGCAGTTTATCGACAGTGCAAGAGCAGTTCTTC
CASSLSTVQEQFF
>TRBD1|once|TRBJ2-2|TRBV7-2
TGTGCCAGCAGCCGGACAGGGGGTAACACCGGGGAGCTGTTTTTT
CASSRTGGNTGELFF
>TRBD1|.|TRBJ2-1|TRBV5-6
TGTGCCAGCAGCCTGGGACAGAGCTCCTACAATGAGCAGTTCTTC
CASSLGQSSYNEQFF
>.|.|TRBJ1-1|TRBV2
TGTGCCAGCAGTGGGAGGGCGGGCGGCGGCACTGAAGCTTTCTTT
CASSGRAGGGTEAFF
>.|.|TRBJ2-2|TRBV6-6
TGTGCCAGCAGTTACGGCAGGGGGGATGGCACCGGGGAGCTGTTTTTT
CASSYGRGDGTGELFF
>TRBD1|.|TRBJ1-5|TRBV4-1
TGCGCCAGCCGCCGGGGAATAGGACAGGAACTTAATCAGCCCCAGCATTTT
CASRRGIGQELNQPQHF